The 24 T cell receptor beta chains reported below all come from one sample, sequenced in a study of T cell responses to AZD1222 COVID-19 vaccine. The method was immunoSEQ multiplex PCR; TCRdb's version includes in-frame clones alone and lacks a portion of them. The sample includes about 200,000 clones, roughly nine tenths of them seen just once. Sequenced material: peripheral blood, taken 28 days after the second AZD1222 dose. The receptors shown here come from an adult who received the AZD1222 COVID-19 vaccine.

CDR3 in DNA: TGCGCCAGCAGCCAAGATGGAGCTGGAAACACCATATATTTT. Amino acid sequence: CASSQDGAGNTIYF. V usage is TRBV4-1 and J usage is TRBJ1-3; D is ambiguous. With 0 bases removed from V and 2 bases from J, the gap between germline ends came to 5 bases. Germline values: CDR1 MGHRA, CDR2 YSYEKL. The CDR3 consists of 14 residues.

This clone was observed a handful of times. The chain recombines TRBV18 with TRBJ2-7, with 9 positions matching TRBD2. The CDR3 spans 14 residues. After removal of 3 bases from V and 0 bases from J, the junction contained 0 bases not matched to a gene. Germline V gene sequence: CDR1 KGHSH, CDR2 LQKENI. CDR3 nucleotides: TGTGCCAGCTCACCTAGCGGGAGCTCCTACGAGCAGTACTTC. The encoded protein is CASSPSGSSYEQYF. Full variable domain (missing parts from reference TRBV18 and TRBJ2-7): NAGVMQNPRHLVRRRGQEARLRCSPMKGHSHVYWYRQLPEEGLKFMVYLQKENIIDESGMPKERFSAEFPKEGPSILRIQQVVRGDSAAYFCASSPSGSSYEQYFGPGTRLTVT.

This sequence joins TRBV27 and TRBJ1-4; D is possibly TRBD1 (5 bases). The CDR3 length is 14 residues. The germline V gene has CDR1 MNHEY and CDR2 SMNVEV (reference sequence). V was cut by 3 bases and J by 8 bases, with 13 bases left in between. The CDR3 nucleotides are TGTGCCAGCAGTTTCGGGGGGGGAGAGGAAAAACTGTTTTTT. Encoded protein: CASSFGGGEEKLFF.

The rearrangement links TRBV7-3 to TRBJ2-3, with D tentatively TRBD2 (5 bases). CDR1 is SGHTA and CDR2 is FQGTGA in the germline V gene. The CDR3 extends over 14 amino acids. The germline V and J ends were trimmed by 4 bases and 6 bases, with 14 bases remaining between them. The CDR3 bases are TGTGCCAGCAGCTCCGGCGGGCTTAGGGATACGCAGTATTTT. The encoded protein is CASSSGGLRDTQYF.

The chain carries TRBV20-1 and TRBJ2-3; D is ambiguous. This CDR3 is 16 amino acids long. The germline V gene has CDR1 DFQATT and CDR2 SNEGSKA (reference sequence). The V and J ends lost 3 bases and 10 bases respectively, with 26 bases between them. The CDR3 bases are TGCAGTGCTAGTCATTCTCGGCAGCGTTCTTACTTGCCGCAGTATTTT. Its protein product is CSASHSRQRSYLPQYF.

The V and J genes are TRBV5-8 and TRBJ2-1; TRBD2 is a possible D gene (6 bases). V lost 0 bases and J lost 5, with 15 bases in between. The germline V gene has CDR1 SGHTS and CDR2 YDEGEE. This CDR3 is 16 amino acids long. CDR3 amino acids: CASSLETWAGHNEQFF. The CDR3 DNA reads as TGTGCCAGCAGCTTGGAAACGTGGGCGGGACACAATGAGCAGTTCTTC.

The chain links TRBV3-1 (or the pseudogene TRBV3-2) to TRBJ2-7, with 7 positions matching TRBD1. Per germline, CDR1 LGHDT and CDR2 YNNKEL (reference sequence). This CDR3 region has 14 residues. V was pared by 4 bases and J by 4 bases, with 7 bases of the junction left unmatched. Written as DNA, the CDR3 is TGTGCCAGCAGCCCCTCGGCAGGGGGATACGAGCAGTACTTC. As protein: CASSPSAGGYEQYF.

The chain has TRBV15 and TRBJ1-5, with D possibly being TRBD1 (5 bases). V was shortened by 3 bases and J by 7 bases, with 13 bases between the two germline ends. CDR1 is LNHNV and CDR2 is YYDKDF in the germline V gene (reference sequence). This CDR3 comprises 14 residues. CDR3 DNA: TGTGCCACCAGCAGGGGGGGAGGCCCCCAGCCCCAGCATTTT. Amino acids: CATSRGGGPQPQHF.

This rearrangement joins TRBV5-1 to TRBJ2-5; D gene unclear. V was clipped by 1 base and J by 3 bases, with 4 bases between them. Germline V lookup: CDR1 SGHRS, CDR2 YFSETQ. The CDR3 contains 12 residues. In DNA form, the CDR3 reads TGCGCCAGCAGCTTGTCCGAAGAGACCCAGTACTTC. This encodes CASSLSEETQYF.

The CDR3 bases are TGTGCCAGCAGCAGTACGGGATCCATCTACGAGCAGTACTTC. Protein sequence: CASSSTGSIYEQYF. This sequence joins TRBV21-1 and TRBJ2-7; the table's D call of TRBD2 was not tested on the DNA. TRBV21-1 is shown as a pseudogene. The CDR3 consists of 14 residues.

The V call is TRBV28, the J call TRBJ1-3; 7 nucleotides align to TRBD1. Germline V gene data show CDR1 as MDHEN and CDR2 as SYDVKM. The CDR3 totals 14 residues. J lost 0 bases, V lost 9 bases, and 5 bases had no gene match. The CDR3 sequence is CASRTGRSGNTIYF. The CDR3, as DNA: TGTGCCAGTCGGACAGGCCGCTCTGGAAACACCATATATTTT.

This clone has only a few counts. The sample carries other DNA sequences with the same CDR3. The chain combines TRBV4-1 with TRBJ2-7, with 12 bases matching TRBD2. With V trimmed by 2 bases and J by 4 bases, 3 bases remained unmatched. CDR3 length: 15 amino acids. Per germline, CDR1 MGHRA and CDR2 YSYEKL. The CDR3 region is CASSQPTSGSYEQYF. CDR3 DNA sequence: TGCGCCAGCAGCCAACCGACTAGCGGGAGTTACGAGCAGTACTTC.

The chain has TRBV18 and TRBJ1-2; D is uncertain. This CDR3 contains 16 residues. The V gene lost 0 bases and the J gene lost 1 base, with 12 bases spanning the gap. The germline V gene encodes CDR1 KGHSH and CDR2 LQKENI. CDR3 loop: CASSPPVFPSNYGYTF. The CDR3 coding sequence is TGTGCCAGCTCACCACCCGTGTTTCCGAGTAACTATGGCTACACCTTC.

This chain uses TRBV7-3 with TRBJ2-6, with D perhaps TRBD1 or TRBD2 (5 bases each). The ends were cut back, 6 bases at V and 0 bases at J, with 9 bases in the middle. Germline V gene sequence: CDR1 SGHTA, CDR2 FQGTGA. The CDR3 spans 15 residues. DNA of the CDR3: TGTGCCAGCAGTGAGAGGGGCTCTGGGGCCAACGTCCTGACTTTC. Protein product: CASSERGSGANVLTF.

V usage is TRBV9 and J usage is TRBJ1-1, with 8 bases matching TRBD1. Germline V CDR1 and CDR2: SGDLS, YYNGEE. V shed 4 bases, J shed 2 bases, and the junction held 13 bases outside the gene matches. The CDR3 length is 17 residues. CDR3 loop: CASSPTGGGGGNTEAFF. CDR3 coding DNA: TGTGCCAGCAGCCCTACAGGGGGGGGAGGAGGAAACACTGAAGCTTTCTTT.

The chain recombines TRBV30 with TRBJ1-2; a possible D gene is TRBD1 (6 bases). The CDR3 runs 13 residues. V lost 3 bases and J lost 5, with 13 bases in between. CDR1 is GTSNPN and CDR2 is SVGIG in the germline V gene (reference sequence). CDR3 loop: CAWRPWTDYGYTF. The CDR3 DNA follows: TGTGCCTGGAGGCCTTGGACAGATTATGGCTACACCTTC.

This clone was observed a few times. The rearrangement links TRBV4-3 to TRBJ2-7; 9 nucleotides agree with TRBD2. V was clipped by 0 bases and J by 6 bases; unmatched bases: 6. The CDR3 is 15 residues long. Germline CDR1 reads LGHNA; CDR2 reads YSLEER. For the CDR3, the DNA is TGCGCCAGCAGCCAAGATGCGCGACTAGCGGTCGAGCAGTACTTC. The encoded protein is CASSQDARLAVEQYF.

The V gene is TRBV30, the J gene TRBJ2-2, with a tentative D call TRBD2 (5 bases). Germline loops: CDR1 GTSNPN, CDR2 SVGIG (reference sequence). V was trimmed by 4 bases and J by 1 base, leaving 10 bases between them. This CDR3 contains 14 residues. CDR3 nucleotides: TGTGCCTGGATTAAAAGCGGGAACACCGGGGAGCTGTTTTTT. This sequence encodes CAWIKSGNTGELFF.

This chain joins TRBV4-2 and TRBJ2-7, with 14 bases aligning to TRBD2. The CDR3 extends over 19 amino acids. V was clipped by 1 base and J by 5 bases; unmatched bases: 13. Per germline, CDR1 LGHNA and CDR2 YNFKEQ. The CDR3 spells CASSQAGLAGVLSRNEQYF. The CDR3 DNA is TGTGCCAGCAGCCAAGCGGGACTAGCGGGAGTCCTGTCCAGGAACGAGCAGTACTTC.

CDR3 in DNA: TGTGCCAGCAGCGGGAAATACAATGAGCAGTTCTTC. It is translated as CASSGKYNEQFF. The chain joins TRBV9 to TRBJ2-1; D is ambiguous. CDR1 SGDLS and CDR2 YYNGEE come from the germline V gene. V was cut by 3 bases and J by 4 bases, with 5 bases left in between. The CDR3 length is 12 residues.

The chain recombines TRBV10-3 with TRBJ1-3; 8 nucleotides align to TRBD1. There are 17 residues in the CDR3. The ends lost 2 bases at V and 0 bases at J; junction bases unmatched: 6. In germline, CDR1 is ENHRY, CDR2 SYGVKD. The CDR3 loop reads CAISEPRDRSSGNTIYF. Written as DNA, the CDR3 is TGTGCCATCAGTGAGCCCAGGGACAGGAGCTCTGGAAACACCATATATTTT.

This chain joins TRBV27 and TRBJ2-6; a possible D gene is TRBD2 (6 bases). This CDR3 region has 20 residues. The germline V gene has CDR1 MNHEY and CDR2 SMNVEV (reference sequence). V gave up 3 bases and J gave up 0 bases, with 21 bases separating them. CDR3 DNA: TGTGCCAGCAGTTTTCGGGCAGGAGGGCAGAAACTCTCTGGGGCCAACGTCCTGACTTTC. Amino acid sequence: CASSFRAGGQKLSGANVLTF.

The chain joins TRBV15 to TRBJ1-5; D unresolved. In germline, CDR1 is LNHNV, CDR2 YYDKDF (reference sequence). Deletions cut 1 base from V and 10 bases from J, with 14 bases between. This CDR3 is 14 amino acids long. CDR3 region: CATSRGGAGNPQHF. DNA of the CDR3: TGTGCCACCAGCAGAGGGGGTGCTGGGAATCCCCAGCATTTT.

The chain employs TRBV7-9 and TRBJ2-1; no clear D gene. The V end lost 7 bases, the J end lost 0 bases, and 10 bases lay between the germline ends. The length of the CDR3 is 14 residues. CDR1 is SEHNR, CDR2 FQNEAQ, per germline (reference sequence). The CDR3 DNA reads TGTGCCAGCACACTCGAAAGCTCCTACAATGAGCAGTTCTTC. This sequence encodes CASTLESSYNEQFF.